This TCR beta chain comes out of a study of blood T cells in healthy people across ages. This clonotype was picked up a small number of times. Its antigen remains unknown. Study observations and caveats: Per million T cells, TCR beta diversity dropped roughly linearly as age increased. Among long-lived donors, naive CD4+ cells were more numerous and diversity higher than in aged donors. When one million T cells were used, diversity estimates were thought to be underestimates.

A second roughly 6 to 12 cycle PCR used barcoded and J-beta primers. MiXCR was run by TCRdb on the 5' RACE reads, yielding one entry per CDR3 protein. The sample consists of fewer than 950,000 distinct CDR3 sequences, approximately 35% of them appearing once. The receptor comes from a young man in good health. The sequenced material came from blood.

The CDR3 coding sequence is TGCAGTGCTAGGCGTCGGGCAGGGTTTCTCAATCAGCCCCAGCATTTT. It encodes CSARRRAGFLNQPQHF. V usage is TRBV20-1 and J usage is TRBJ1-5, with a tentative D call TRBD1 (5 bases). V dropped 3 bases and J dropped 3 bases, with 18 bases sitting between them. Germline CDR1 and CDR2: DFQATT and SNEGSKA (reference sequence). CDR3 length: 16 residues.